This TCR beta chain was profiled in a study of CXCR3-negative and CXCR3-positive naive CD8 T cells. Looked up from germline, CDR1 is LNHDA and CDR2 is SQIVND (reference sequence). This CDR3 is built from 16 residues. cDNA libraries for TRB were generated by 5' RACE incorporating UMI labels. Reprocessing the 5' RACE reads, TCRdb reports a single entry for every CDR3 protein and omits DNA. Its clone listing holds about 130,000 distinct CDR3 sequences. Study observations and caveats: Partially decreased CXCR3 expression was recorded after cryopreservation, and fresh PBMCs were used in most assays.

Regarding this clonotype: Its antigen is not known.

This TCR was sampled from a human donor in good health. Some clones in this sample may be carry-over from other donors' samples. The chain recombines TRBV19 with TRBJ2-7; the TCRdb call, TRBD1, lacks DNA for checking. The sample consisted of naive CXCR3- CD8+ T cells from blood. The subset here: CD45RO-CCR7+CD27+CD95- naive CD8+ T cells lacking CXCR3 (TNR3-). CDR3 residues: CASSIGWRTGGDEQYF.